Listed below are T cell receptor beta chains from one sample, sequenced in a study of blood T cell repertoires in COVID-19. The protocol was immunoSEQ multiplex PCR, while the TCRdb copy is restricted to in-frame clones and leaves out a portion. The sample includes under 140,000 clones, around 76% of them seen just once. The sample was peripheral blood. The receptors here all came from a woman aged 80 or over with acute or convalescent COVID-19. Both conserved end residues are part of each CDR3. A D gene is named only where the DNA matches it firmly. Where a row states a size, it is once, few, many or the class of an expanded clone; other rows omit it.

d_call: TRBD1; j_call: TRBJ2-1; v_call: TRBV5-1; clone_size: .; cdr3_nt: TGCGCCAGCAGTGACCAACAGGGGAGTGAGCAGTTCTTC; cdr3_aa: CASSDQQGSEQFF
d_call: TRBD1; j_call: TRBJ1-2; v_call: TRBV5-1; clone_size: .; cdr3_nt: TGCGCCAGCAGCGGGGTAGGGGGCCACGGCTACACCTTC; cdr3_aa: CASSGVGGHGYTF
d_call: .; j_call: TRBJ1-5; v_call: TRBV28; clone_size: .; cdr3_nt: TGTGCCAGATCGTTGAGGAGCAATCAGCCCCAGCATTTT; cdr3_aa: CARSLRSNQPQHF
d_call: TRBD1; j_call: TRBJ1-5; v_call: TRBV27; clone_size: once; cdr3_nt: TGTGCCAGCAGTTTCGGGACAGGGGGAAGGAATCAGCCCCAGCATTTT; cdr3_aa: CASSFGTGGRNQPQHF
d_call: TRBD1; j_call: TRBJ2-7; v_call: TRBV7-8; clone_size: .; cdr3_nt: TGTGCCAGCAGTATGGACAGGCTCCCCGGCGAGCAGTACTTC; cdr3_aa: CASSMDRLPGEQYF
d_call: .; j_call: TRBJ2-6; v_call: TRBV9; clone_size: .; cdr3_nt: TGTGCCAGCAGCGTATCGGCGGACTCTGGGGCCAACGTCCTGACTTTC; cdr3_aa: CASSVSADSGANVLTF
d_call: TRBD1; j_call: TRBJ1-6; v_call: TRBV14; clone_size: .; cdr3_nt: TGTGCCAGCAGCCAGGGACAGTATAATTCACCCCTCCACTTT; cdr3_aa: CASSQGQYNSPLHF
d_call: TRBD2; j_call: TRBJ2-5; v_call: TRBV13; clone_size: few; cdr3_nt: TGTGCCAGCAGCTCCTCGGAGGCCGGGAGGGAGACCCAGTACTTC; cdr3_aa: CASSSSEAGRETQYF
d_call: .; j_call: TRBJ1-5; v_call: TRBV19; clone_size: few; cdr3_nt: TGTGCCAGTAGGGGGCCGGCATGGCCCCAGCATTTT; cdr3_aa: CASRGPAWPQHF
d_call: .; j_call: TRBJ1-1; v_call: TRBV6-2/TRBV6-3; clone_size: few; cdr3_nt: TGTGCCAGCAGTTGGCAGAGGTCTAACGGGGAAGCTTTCTTT; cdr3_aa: CASSWQRSNGEAFF